A single sample gave rise to the 26 T cell receptor beta chains below, sequenced in a study of cytomegalovirus exposure and HLA in healthy donors. A multiplex PCR was run with 60 Vbeta primers and 13 Jbeta primers. Libraries were prepared by immunoSEQ multiplex PCR; TCRdb keeps only in-frame clonotypes and omits some of them. The table has approximately 150,000 clones, about 71% seen once. The material sequenced was PBMCs. The receptor source for this set is a man aged 50 to 60 in good health and CMV-seronegative.

V is TRBV28 and J is TRBJ1-6, with D possibly matching TRBD1 (6 bases). CDR1 is MDHEN, CDR2 SYDVKM, per germline. This CDR3 contains 17 residues. Trimming left V 6 bases short and J 0 bases short, with 15 bases between. CDR3 coding DNA: TGTGCCAGCAGAACACGAAGGGACAACTCCTATAATTCACCCCTCCACTTT. Translated, it gives CASRTRRDNSYNSPLHF.

This clone was recorded a few times. CDR3 sequence reads: CASSLYRGHGEKLFF. In nucleotides, the CDR3 is TGTGCCAGCAGCTTGTACAGGGGGCATGGTGAAAAACTGTTTTTT. The chain uses TRBV5-4 and TRBJ1-4; 9 nucleotides line up with TRBD1. J was trimmed by 7 bases and V by 1 base; bases with no gene match: 5. Germline CDR1 is SGHNT and CDR2 is YYREEE (reference sequence). The CDR3 covers 15 residues.

Comments on this clone: The same CDR3 also results from other DNA sequences found in this sample. V and J are TRBV5-1 and TRBJ1-1, with 9 positions matching TRBD1. The germline V gene has CDR1 SGHRS and CDR2 YFSETQ. This CDR3 region has 15 residues. V dropped 4 bases and J dropped 0; count of bases not matched to a gene: 4. The CDR3 sequence: CASSLGTGMNTEAFF. CDR3 coding DNA: TGCGCCAGCAGCCTGGGGACAGGGATGAACACTGAAGCTTTCTTT.

The chain recombines TRBV23-1 with TRBJ2-2; weak D call: TRBD1 (6 bases). TRBV23-1 is designated an ORF whose function remains uncertain. The CDR3 extends over 16 amino acids. V lost 3 bases and J lost 0, with 11 bases in between. CDR3 coding DNA: TGCGCCAGCAGTCACAAGGACAGAGCGAACACCGGGGAGCTGTTTTTT. Translation gives CASSHKDRANTGELFF.

This clone turned up a few times. V gene TRBV4-3 combines with J gene TRBJ1-2; D is perhaps TRBD1 (5 bases). Between the trimmed V and J ends, which lost 0 bases and 3 bases, there was a span of 14 bases. Germline V lookup: CDR1 LGHNA, CDR2 YSLEER. The CDR3 is 16 amino acids. Here the CDR3 reads CASSQEEAGDDYGYTF. The CDR3 coding sequence is TGCGCCAGCAGCCAAGAGGAGGCGGGGGACGACTATGGCTACACCTTC.

The chain uses TRBV5-4 and TRBJ1-2, with D maybe TRBD1 (6 bases). The CDR3 is 15 amino acids. Per the germline V gene, CDR1 is SGHNT and CDR2 is YYREEE (reference sequence). The V end lost 3 bases, the J end lost 1 base, and 13 bases lay between the germline ends. CDR3 residues: CASSSSGAVNYGYTF. The CDR3 DNA reads TGTGCCAGCAGCTCCTCAGGGGCCGTTAACTATGGCTACACCTTC.

To note about this clone: Other DNA sequences in this sample translate to the same CDR3. The gene calls are TRBV5-1 and TRBJ2-5, with TRBD2 matching 12 bases. V was pared by 0 bases and J by 2 bases, with 2 bases of the junction left unmatched. This CDR3 has 16 residues. Looked up from germline, CDR1 is SGHRS and CDR2 is YFSETQ. CDR3 in amino acids: CASSLALAGGQETQYF. CDR3 DNA: TGCGCCAGCAGCTTGGCTCTAGCGGGGGGGCAAGAGACCCAGTACTTC.

The chain employs TRBV6-5 and TRBJ1-6; 10 bases are a match to TRBD1. The CDR3 loop spans 14 amino acids. From germline, CDR1 is MNHEY and CDR2 SVGAGI. With V trimmed by 5 bases and J by 7 bases, 2 bases remained unmatched. The CDR3 DNA sequence: TGTGCCAGCAGTCCGGGACAGGGGAATTCACCCCTCCACTTT. This encodes CASSPGQGNSPLHF.

In its sample, this clone was seen once. The J gene is TRBJ1-2, the V gene TRBV6-1; a possible D gene is TRBD1 (5 bases). CDR3 size: 15 residues. CDR1 is MNHNS, CDR2 SASEGT, per germline. V lost 5 bases to trimming and J lost 4 bases, with 17 bases between them. CDR3 sequence reads: CASSPRGEGVYGYTF. CDR3 coding DNA: TGTGCCAGCAGTCCCCGAGGTGAAGGGGTCTATGGCTACACCTTC.

This rearrangement joins TRBV7-2 to TRBJ1-6, with D unresolved. Germline V gene sequence: CDR1 SGHTA, CDR2 FQGNSA. Trimming took 4 bases from V and 10 from J, leaving 17 bases between them. This CDR3 has 15 amino acids. The chain's CDR3 is CASSSSGPSGSPLHF. The CDR3 region has the DNA TGTGCCAGCAGCTCGTCCGGCCCCAGCGGATCACCCCTCCACTTT.

The chain employs TRBV5-1 and TRBJ1-1, with D unresolved. Between the trimmed V and J ends, which lost 0 bases and 4 bases, there was a span of 10 bases. Germline CDR1 reads SGHRS; CDR2 reads YFSETQ. CDR3 size: 14 residues. The CDR3 nucleotides are TGCGCCAGCAGCTTGGTGGGAGTAGGCACTGAAGCTTTCTTT. This gives the protein CASSLVGVGTEAFF.

CDR3 in amino acids: CASSLRTPGQGSGNTIYF. The CDR3, as DNA: TGTGCCAGCAGCTTGCGTACTCCGGGACAGGGCTCTGGAAACACCATATATTTT. V is TRBV5-6 and J is TRBJ1-3; 9 bases match TRBD1. Unmatched junction bases numbered 8, after V lost 1 base and J lost 0 bases. Germline CDR1 is SGHDT and CDR2 is YYEEEE. This CDR3 spans 18 amino acids.

In its sample, this clone was seen a few times. The V and J genes are TRBV28 and TRBJ2-3, with D perhaps TRBD1 (5 bases). Germline CDR1 MDHEN, CDR2 SYDVKM. The germline V and J ends were trimmed by 4 bases and 0 bases, with 20 bases remaining between them. This CDR3 has 18 amino acids. The CDR3 DNA is TGTGCCAGCAGTTCCCCTGGAGAGCAGGGAAGGAGCACAGATACGCAGTATTTT. Its protein is CASSSPGEQGRSTDTQYF.

CDR3 protein: CASSLTSGADTQYF. In DNA, the CDR3 is TGTGCCAGCAGCTTGACTAGCGGGGCAGATACGCAGTATTTT. The V gene is TRBV7-9, the J gene TRBJ2-3; 11 bases are a match to TRBD2. This CDR3 has 14 amino acids. Germline CDR1 and CDR2: SEHNR and FQNEAQ (reference sequence). The trim removed 3 bases at V and 4 bases at J, leaving 0 bases unmatched.

This clone was seen just once. The DNA for the CDR3 is TGTGCCAGCAGTTTTGGGATAGAGGTGGACAATGGCTACACCTTC. As protein: CASSFGIEVDNGYTF. This chain joins TRBV28 and TRBJ1-2; a weak D match, TRBD1 (5 bases). Trimming stripped 3 bases from V and 6 bases from J, with 17 bases between. The CDR3 is 15 amino acids. Per the germline V gene, CDR1 is MDHEN and CDR2 is SYDVKM.

The chain carries TRBV7-3 and TRBJ2-2; no reliable D call. Germline V gene sequence: CDR1 SGHTA, CDR2 FQGTGA. With 7 bases removed from V and 0 bases from J, the gap between germline ends came to 9 bases. CDR3 length equals 14 residues. Here the CDR3 reads CASTLDPNTGELFF. The CDR3 nucleotides read TGTGCCAGCACCCTAGACCCGAACACCGGGGAGCTGTTTTTT.

V gene TRBV10-3 combines with J gene TRBJ1-5; a possible D gene is TRBD1 (5 bases). Per the germline V gene, CDR1 is ENHRY and CDR2 is SYGVKD. V lost 3 bases and J lost 4, with 16 bases in between. The CDR3 totals 16 residues. Written as DNA, the CDR3 is TGTGCCATCAGTGACGGGCGCGGGGGAGGAAATCAGCCCCAGCATTTT. Amino acid sequence: CAISDGRGGGNQPQHF.

V is TRBV5-1 and J is TRBJ2-5; D is perhaps TRBD1 (5 bases). The CDR3 length is 14 residues. V lost 0 bases and J 4 bases, leaving 10 bases between the germline ends. Germline loops: CDR1 SGHRS, CDR2 YFSETQ. CDR3 loop: CASSLGRAGETQYF. DNA for the CDR3: TGCGCCAGCAGCTTGGGCAGGGCTGGAGAGACCCAGTACTTC.

This clone was detected a few times. The chain is built from TRBV5-1 and TRBJ2-1; D possibly corresponds to TRBD2 (7 bases). Germline CDR1 is SGHRS and CDR2 is YFSETQ. Trimming cost V 6 bases and J 7 bases, with 17 bases left between them. The CDR3 has 14 residues. CDR3 amino acids: CASTTGGAGNEQFF. The CDR3 DNA is TGCGCCAGCACGACGGGGGGCGCCGGGAATGAGCAGTTCTTC.

This chain joins TRBV6-6 and TRBJ1-2; a weak D match, TRBD1 (6 bases). Trimming shortened V by 5 bases and J by 5 bases, and 21 bases separated the two germline ends. The CDR3 consists of 16 residues. Looked up from germline, CDR1 is MNHNY and CDR2 is SVGAGI (reference sequence). This chain's CDR3 is CASSSTGLTFLYGYTF. The CDR3 DNA sequence: TGTGCCAGCAGTAGTACAGGGTTGACTTTCCTATATGGCTACACCTTC.

This clone was seen only a few times. This chain connects TRBV5-1 to TRBJ2-4; a weak D match, TRBD2 (6 bases). This CDR3 contains 16 residues. The germline V gene encodes CDR1 SGHRS and CDR2 YFSETQ. V lost 2 bases to trimming and J lost 2 bases, with 14 bases between them. DNA for the CDR3: TGCGCCAGCAGCTTAGAACGGAGGGACCCCAAAAACATTCAGTACTTC. Protein product: CASSLERRDPKNIQYF.

This clone was recorded a few times. The chain couples TRBV11-2 to TRBJ1-2; 7 positions match TRBD1. The germline CDR1 and CDR2 sequences are SGHAT and FQNNGV. V lost 6 bases, J lost 7 bases, and 20 bases stayed unmatched. There are 17 residues in the CDR3. CDR3 nucleotide sequence: TGTGCCAGCAGACAAACCGCCTCAGGGGGGAAGGGTCTTGGCTACACCTTC. Its translation is CASRQTASGGKGLGYTF.

This clone has only one observation. The rearrangement joins TRBV2 to TRBJ1-1; 8 bases map to TRBD1. Germline V gene lookup returns CDR1 SNHLY and CDR2 FYNNEI. The CDR3 totals 13 residues. The V and J ends lost 6 bases and 10 bases, in that order; junction bases with no gene match: 10. The CDR3 region has the DNA TGTGCCAGCAGGGGGACAGGCCTTTCTTTAGCTTTCTTT. It yields the protein CASRGTGLSLAFF.

This chain connects TRBV7-9 to TRBJ1-2, with a weak D call TRBD1 (6 bases). Germline V gives CDR1 SEHNR, CDR2 FQNEAQ (reference sequence). The CDR3 totals 16 residues. V dropped 1 base and J dropped 6 bases, with 18 bases sitting between them. As DNA, the CDR3 is TGTGCCAGCAGCTTAGTTGCCGGGACACCGGACCATGGCTACACCTTC. Amino acid sequence: CASSLVAGTPDHGYTF.

The chain carries TRBV25-1 and TRBJ1-6; 8 bases fit TRBD1. Germline V gene data show CDR1 as MGHDK and CDR2 as SYGVNS. There are 16 residues in the CDR3. The V gene end was trimmed by 6 bases and the J gene end by 7 bases; junction bases not matched to a gene: 11. The CDR3 protein is CASSPGTGGGNSPLHF. The CDR3 coding sequence is TGTGCCAGCAGCCCCGGGACAGGTGGGGGGAATTCACCCCTCCACTTT.

Of note for this clone: Relative to the germline gene, one junction end is altered; a read error may explain this. The gene calls are TRBV29-1 and TRBJ2-5; 7 bases are shared with TRBD2. Germline V CDR1 and CDR2: SQVTM, ANQGSEA. The CDR3 runs to 13 residues. CDR3 in amino acids: CGVDGGGEETQYF. The CDR3, as DNA: TGCGGCGTTGACGGCGGGGGAGAAGAGACCCAGTACTTC.